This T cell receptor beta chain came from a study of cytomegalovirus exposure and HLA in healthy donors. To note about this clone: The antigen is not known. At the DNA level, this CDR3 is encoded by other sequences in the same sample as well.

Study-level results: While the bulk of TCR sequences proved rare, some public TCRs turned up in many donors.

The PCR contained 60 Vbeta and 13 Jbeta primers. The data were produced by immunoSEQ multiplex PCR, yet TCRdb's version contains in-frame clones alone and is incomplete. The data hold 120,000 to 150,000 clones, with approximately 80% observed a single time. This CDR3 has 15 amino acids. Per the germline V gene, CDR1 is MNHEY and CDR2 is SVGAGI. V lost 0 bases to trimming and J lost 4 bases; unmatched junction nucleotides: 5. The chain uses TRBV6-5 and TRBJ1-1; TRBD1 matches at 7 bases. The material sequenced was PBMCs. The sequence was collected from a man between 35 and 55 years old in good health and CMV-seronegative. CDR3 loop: CASSYSRQGGTEAFF. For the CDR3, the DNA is TGTGCCAGCAGTTACTCTAGACAGGGAGGCACTGAAGCTTTCTTT.